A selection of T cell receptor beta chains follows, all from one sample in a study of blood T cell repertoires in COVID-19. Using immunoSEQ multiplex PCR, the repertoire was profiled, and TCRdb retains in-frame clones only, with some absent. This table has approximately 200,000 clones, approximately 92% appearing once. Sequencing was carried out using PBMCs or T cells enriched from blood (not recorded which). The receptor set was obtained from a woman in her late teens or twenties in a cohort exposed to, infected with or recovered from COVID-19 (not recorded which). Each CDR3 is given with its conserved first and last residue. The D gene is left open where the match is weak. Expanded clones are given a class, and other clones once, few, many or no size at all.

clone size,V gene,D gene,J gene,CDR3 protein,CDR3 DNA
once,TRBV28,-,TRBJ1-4,CASSPADRTREKLFF,TGTGCCAGCAGTCCCGCGGACAGAACTAGAGAAAAACTGTTTTTT
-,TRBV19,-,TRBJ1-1,CASSIVPGTLNTEAFF,TGTGCCAGTAGTATAGTCCCAGGGACATTGAACACTGAAGCTTTCTTT
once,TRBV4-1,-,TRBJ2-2,CASSQIFLRGNTGELFF,TGCGCCAGCAGCCAAATTTTTTTGCGGGGGAACACCGGGGAGCTGTTTTTT
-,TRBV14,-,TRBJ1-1,CASSPRLGGSTFF,TGTGCCAGCAGCCCCAGACTGGGTGGGTCGACTTTCTTT
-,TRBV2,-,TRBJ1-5,CASSLEGQPQHF,TGTGCCAGCAGCCTAGAGGGACAGCCCCAGCATTTT
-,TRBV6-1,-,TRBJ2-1,CASSVPGGKSYNEQFF,TGTGCCAGCAGTGTTCCAGGGGGGAAATCCTACAATGAGCAGTTCTTC
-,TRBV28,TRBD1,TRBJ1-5,CASIFSGTGNQPQHF,TGTGCCAGCATCTTCTCCGGGACAGGGAATCAGCCCCAGCATTTT
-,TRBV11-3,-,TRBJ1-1,CASTLGGEVTEAFF,TGTGCCAGCACCCTGGGGGGTGAGGTCACTGAAGCTTTCTTT
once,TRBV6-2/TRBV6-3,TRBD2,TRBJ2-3,CASSGLAGGTDTQYF,TGTGCCAGCAGCGGACTAGCCGGCGGCACAGATACGCAGTATTTT
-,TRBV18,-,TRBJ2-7,CASSPQGSYEQYF,TGTGCCAGCTCACCACAGGGGTCCTACGAGCAGTACTTC
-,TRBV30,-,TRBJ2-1,CAWDGAGPYNEQFF,TGTGCCTGGGATGGCGCGGGACCCTACAATGAGCAGTTCTTC
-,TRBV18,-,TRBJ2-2,CASSPRETGELFF,TGTGCCAGCTCCCCCCGGGAGACCGGGGAGCTGTTTTTT
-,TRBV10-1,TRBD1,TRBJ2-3,CASSDVGQGPAGGDTQYF,TGCGCCAGCAGTGATGTGGGACAGGGGCCGGCGGGCGGGGATACGCAGTATTTT
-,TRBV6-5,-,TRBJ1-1,CASSYLGQGFEAFF,TGTGCCAGCAGTTACTTGGGGCAGGGCTTCGAAGCTTTCTTT
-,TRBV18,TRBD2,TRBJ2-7,CASSPLGGGRSEQYF,TGTGCCAGCTCACCACTGGGAGGCGGGAGAAGCGAGCAGTACTTC
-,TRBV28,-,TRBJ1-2,CASSYTGIGYTF,TGTGCCAGCAGTTACACAGGGATAGGCTACACCTTC
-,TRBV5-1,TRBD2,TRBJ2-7,CASSPAGTSSYEQYF,TGCGCCAGCAGCCCCGCCGGGACTAGCTCCTACGAGCAGTACTTC
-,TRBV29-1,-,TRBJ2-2,CSVGQVAANTGELFF,TGCAGCGTTGGACAGGTGGCGGCGAACACCGGGGAGCTGTTTTTT
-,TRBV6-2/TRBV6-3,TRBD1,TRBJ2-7,CASSPTGGPPYEQYF,TGTGCCAGCAGCCCCACAGGGGGGCCCCCGTACGAGCAGTACTTC